Below, 24 T cell receptor beta chains from the same sample are listed, as sequenced in a study of T cell responses to AZD1222 COVID-19 vaccine. TCRdb's copy holds only in-frame clones and misses some; the assay was immunoSEQ multiplex PCR. This sample has approximately 120,000 clones, with about 91% found just once. This specimen was peripheral blood, taken on day 0 of AZD1222 vaccination. These receptors all stem from an adult in good health.

The V gene is TRBV7-8, the J gene TRBJ2-5, with 7 bases lining up with TRBD1. The CDR3 spans 13 residues. In germline, CDR1 is SGHVS, CDR2 FQNEAQ. J lost 3 bases, V lost 5 bases, and 3 bases had no gene match. DNA of the CDR3: TGTGCCAGCAGCGTAGGACAGGAAGAGACCCAGTACTTC. This codes for CASSVGQEETQYF.

The V gene is TRBV6-5, the J gene TRBJ1-1, with D tentatively TRBD1 (6 bases). Trimming took off 1 base at V and 1 base at J, with 7 bases between the two ends. The CDR3 sequence is 14 residues long. Germline lookup yields CDR1 MNHEY and CDR2 SVGAGI. CDR3 amino acids: CASSYWGQNTEAFF. The CDR3 DNA follows: TGTGCCAGCAGTTACTGGGGGCAGAACACTGAAGCTTTCTTT.

The V gene is TRBV4-3, the J gene TRBJ1-1; D possibly corresponds to TRBD1 (5 bases). The ends were cut back, 0 bases at V and 4 bases at J, with 12 bases in the middle. Germline V CDR1 and CDR2: LGHNA, YSLEER. There are 15 residues in the CDR3. The CDR3 region is CASSQDPAGGTEAFF. The DNA of the CDR3 is TGCGCCAGCAGCCAAGATCCAGCCGGGGGCACTGAAGCTTTCTTT.

This chain links TRBV19 with TRBJ1-5; D remains unclear. The CDR3 runs 15 residues. Germline CDR1 is LNHDA and CDR2 is SQIVND (reference sequence). V was trimmed by 3 bases and J by 6 bases, leaving 15 bases between them. The DNA of the CDR3 is TGTGCCAGTAGTATCCCGGCCGGGTTTGCTCAGCCCCAGCATTTT. It encodes CASSIPAGFAQPQHF.

The rearrangement links TRBV6-5 to TRBJ1-1, with D maybe TRBD1 (6 bases). Trimming took 0 bases from V and 8 from J, leaving 16 bases between them. Germline assignment: CDR1 MNHEY and CDR2 SVGAGI. This CDR3 comprises 15 residues. Here the CDR3 DNA reads TGTGCCAGCAGTTACTCTAGGGGGGGGCCTCAGGAAGCTTTCTTT. Translating it yields CASSYSRGGPQEAFF.

The chain couples TRBV6-5 to TRBJ2-3; 13 bases are a match to TRBD2. V lost 2 bases to trimming and J lost 6 bases; unmatched junction nucleotides: 2. CDR1 is MNHEY and CDR2 is SVGAGI in the germline V gene. The length of the CDR3 is 15 residues. CDR3 amino acids: CASSYVTSGGDTQYF. In nucleotides, the CDR3 is TGTGCCAGCAGTTACGTGACTAGCGGGGGGGATACGCAGTATTTT.

The chain carries TRBV9 and TRBJ1-6; maybe TRBD1 (6 bases). Germline V gene lookup returns CDR1 SGDLS and CDR2 YYNGEE. V lost 0 bases, J lost 7 bases, and 14 bases lay in between. The CDR3 contains 16 residues. This CDR3 reads CASSVGQGTQNSPLHF. The CDR3 coding sequence is TGTGCCAGCAGCGTAGGCCAGGGGACTCAGAATTCACCCCTCCACTTT.

This sequence joins TRBV19 and TRBJ1-3; D call uncertain. CDR3 size: 15 residues. The V end lost 3 bases, the J end lost 4 bases, and 13 bases lay between the germline ends. CDR1 LNHDA and CDR2 SQIVND come from the germline V gene (reference sequence). CDR3 loop: CASSIPGVGGNTIYF. The DNA for the CDR3 is TGTGCCAGTAGTATCCCCGGGGTTGGCGGAAACACCATATATTTT.

This chain joins TRBV9 and TRBJ2-3; 9 bases are a match to TRBD2. This CDR3 has 16 amino acids. Germline V gene lookup returns CDR1 SGDLS and CDR2 YYNGEE. V dropped 1 base and J dropped 6; count of bases not matched to a gene: 9. The CDR3 region is CASSVIGGGAGDTQYF. The CDR3, as DNA: TGTGCCAGCAGCGTAATTGGCGGGGGGGCAGGGGATACGCAGTATTTT.

This chain connects TRBV6-5 to TRBJ1-2, with 7 positions matching TRBD1. Trimming removed 4 bases from V and 6 bases from J; junction bases left unmatched: 11. In germline, CDR1 is MNHEY, CDR2 SVGAGI. The CDR3 contains 15 residues. The CDR3 is CASSLNGRGRDGYTF. For the CDR3, the DNA is TGTGCCAGCAGTTTGAACGGGAGGGGGCGGGATGGCTACACCTTC.

The rearrangement joins TRBV3-1 (or the pseudogene TRBV3-2) to TRBJ2-1; D gene unclear. The length of the CDR3 is 15 residues. Per the germline V gene, CDR1 is LGHDT and CDR2 is YNNKEL (reference sequence). V lost 4 bases and J 6 bases, leaving 16 bases between the germline ends. As DNA, the CDR3 is TGTGCCAGCAGCCCACAGCTGGGGATAGGCAATGAGCAGTTCTTC. As protein: CASSPQLGIGNEQFF.

The chain joins TRBV4-3 to TRBJ2-1; the match to TRBD2 covers 16 bases. Germline CDR1 is LGHNA and CDR2 is YSLEER. The trim removed 4 bases at V and 7 bases at J, leaving 10 bases unmatched. There are 18 residues in the CDR3. CDR3 in DNA: TGCGCCAGCAGCCGTTCCGGGACTAGCGGGGGGGCCGGGAATGAGCAGTTCTTC. Translation: CASSRSGTSGGAGNEQFF.

The table lists this clone with a count of one. This chain connects TRBV10-3 to TRBJ1-1, with D perhaps matching TRBD1 (6 bases). Looked up from germline, CDR1 is ENHRY and CDR2 is SYGVKD. The CDR3 runs to 14 residues. Deletions cut 6 bases from V and 1 base from J, with 12 bases between. In DNA form, the CDR3 reads TGTGCCATCAGCAGGGGAAATGGGAACACTGAAGCTTTCTTT. The encoded protein is CAISRGNGNTEAFF.

The chain is built from TRBV25-1 and TRBJ1-1; D is unresolved. CDR3 length: 14 residues. V was pared by 6 bases and J by 1 base, with 12 bases between. Per the germline V gene, CDR1 is MGHDK and CDR2 is SYGVNS. The CDR3 bases are TGTGCCAGCAGCCCTCCGGGGTGGAACACTGAAGCTTTCTTT. Translating gives CASSPPGWNTEAFF. The full variable domain, with the rest looked up from reference TRBV25-1 and TRBJ1-1, is EADIYQTPRYLVIGTGKKITLECSQTMGHDKMYWYQQDPGMELHLIHYSYGVNSTEKGDLSSESTVSRIRTEHFPLTLESARPSHTSQYLCASSPPGWNTEAFFGQGTRLTVV.

This rearrangement joins TRBV7-9 to TRBJ2-5, with a tentative D call TRBD1 (5 bases). The CDR3 contains 15 residues. Trimming cost V 3 bases and J 1 base, with 12 bases left between them. Germline V CDR1 and CDR2: SEHNR, FQNEAQ (reference sequence). The CDR3 here is CASSLVGQAQETQYF. The CDR3 bases are TGTGCCAGCAGCTTGGTGGGGCAGGCCCAAGAGACCCAGTACTTC.

This chain links TRBV6-5 with TRBJ1-6, with D perhaps matching TRBD1 (6 bases). Trimming stripped 6 bases from V and 16 bases from J, with 19 bases between. The CDR3 has 13 amino acids. The germline CDR1 and CDR2 sequences are MNHEY and SVGAGI. The CDR3 DNA sequence: TGTGCCAGCAGAGATGATGATGGGGACACTCTCCACTTT. It encodes CASRDDDGDTLHF.

V usage is TRBV5-1 and J usage is TRBJ1-2, with 7 positions matching TRBD1. CDR1 is SGHRS, CDR2 YFSETQ, per germline. The V gene end was trimmed by 0 bases and the J gene end by 4 bases; junction bases not matched to a gene: 6. The CDR3 runs to 15 residues. The CDR3 DNA reads as TGCGCCAGCAGCTTGGATCCGGGACAGAGCTATGGCTACACCTTC. Residues: CASSLDPGQSYGYTF.

This chain joins TRBV10-3 and TRBJ1-1, with D possibly matching TRBD1 (6 bases). Trimming took 1 base from V and 4 from J, leaving 16 bases between them. The CDR3 is 16 residues long. Germline V lookup: CDR1 ENHRY, CDR2 SYGVKD. CDR3 region: CAISEYRTVSGTEAFF. For the CDR3, the DNA is TGTGCCATCAGTGAGTACCGGACAGTTTCGGGCACTGAAGCTTTCTTT.

The chain uses TRBV20-1 and TRBJ2-1; no clear D. This CDR3 is 11 amino acids long. Germline V gene lookup returns CDR1 DFQATT and CDR2 SNEGSKA (reference sequence). Trimming pared 6 bases from V and 12 bases from J, leaving 15 bases between. CDR3 loop: CSAVSSLGQFF. In nucleotides, the CDR3 is TGCAGTGCAGTCTCTAGTCTTGGGCAGTTCTTC.

The gene calls are TRBV13 and TRBJ1-2; D unclear. CDR3 length: 12 amino acids. V was shortened by 4 bases and J by 4 bases, with 7 bases between the two germline ends. Germline CDR1 PRHDT, CDR2 FYEKMQ (reference sequence). CDR3 sequence: CASSSGGYGYTF. In DNA form, the CDR3 reads TGTGCCAGCAGCTCGGGCGGCTATGGCTACACCTTC.

The V call is TRBV30, the J call TRBJ1-1; no clear D. Between the trimmed V and J ends, which lost 0 bases and 4 bases, there was a span of 3 bases. In germline, CDR1 is GTSNPN, CDR2 SVGIG (reference sequence). This CDR3 contains 11 residues. The CDR3 loop is CAWSVLTEAFF. The CDR3 DNA follows: TGTGCCTGGAGTGTCCTCACTGAAGCTTTCTTT.

This clone occurred a few times. The chain links TRBV7-6 to TRBJ2-3, with a possible D match to TRBD2 (6 bases). The CDR3 runs to 15 residues. Germline lookup yields CDR1 SGHVS and CDR2 FNYEAQ. Trimming cost V 5 bases and J 0 bases, with 12 bases left between them. CDR3 amino acids: CASSHGGTSTDTQYF. DNA for the CDR3: TGTGCCAGCAGCCACGGCGGGACTAGCACAGATACGCAGTATTTT.

The gene calls are TRBV18 and TRBJ1-2, with 8 nucleotides matching TRBD1. The CDR3 sequence is 14 residues long. Germline CDR1 KGHSH, CDR2 LQKENI. J gave up 4 bases and V 7 bases, and 8 bases lay outside the gene matches. The CDR3 here is CASLPDRVGYGYTF. Written as DNA, the CDR3 is TGTGCCAGCTTACCGGACAGGGTGGGCTATGGCTACACCTTC.

The chain joins TRBV9 to TRBJ1-6, with a tentative D call TRBD1 (5 bases). V lost 0 bases to trimming and J lost 9 bases, with 10 bases between them. Germline V lookup: CDR1 SGDLS, CDR2 YYNGEE. CDR3 length: 14 amino acids. The CDR3 spells CASSVEGTGSPLHF. The DNA for the CDR3 is TGTGCCAGCAGCGTAGAAGGGACCGGTTCACCCCTCCACTTT.